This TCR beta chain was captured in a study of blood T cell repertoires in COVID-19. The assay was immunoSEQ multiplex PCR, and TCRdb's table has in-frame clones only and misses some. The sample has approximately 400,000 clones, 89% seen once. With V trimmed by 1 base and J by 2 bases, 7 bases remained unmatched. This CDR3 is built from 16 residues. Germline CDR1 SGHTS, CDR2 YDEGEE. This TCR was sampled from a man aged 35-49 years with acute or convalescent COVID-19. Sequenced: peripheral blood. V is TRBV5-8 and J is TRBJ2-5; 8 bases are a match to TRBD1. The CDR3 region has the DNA TGTGCCAGCAGCTTGAGTACAACAGGGGGACAAGAGACCCAGTACTTC. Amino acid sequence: CASSLSTTGGQETQYF. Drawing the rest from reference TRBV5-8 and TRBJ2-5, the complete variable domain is EAGVTQSPTHLIKTRGQQATLRCSPISGHTSVYWYQQALGLGLQFLLWYDEGEERNRGNFPPRFSGRQFPNYSSELNVNALELEDSALYLCASSLSTTGGQETQYFGPGTRLLVL.